This T cell receptor (beta chain) was recorded in a study of T-cell memory formation after mild COVID-19. Findings and limits, study-wide: Within pre-infection memory, some responding clones were found, suggesting cross-reactive memory joined. Mainly CM and EM harbored the contracting CD4+ clones; mainly EMRA harbored the CD8+ ones.

One entry per CDR3 protein results from TCRdb running MiXCR on the 5' RACE reads. In the table there are 65,000 to 90,000 distinct CDR3 sequences, 13% of which are singletons. V was shortened by 0 bases and J by 2 bases, with 8 bases between the two germline ends. Germline-derived CDR1 and CDR2 are SGHRS and YFSETQ. The CDR3 has 14 residues. This clonotype was picked up many times. Its antigen is not identified. This chain links TRBV5-1 with TRBJ1-2, with D unresolved. Material: PBMCs or a T cell subset sorted from them (not recorded which). The sequence derives from a man younger than 35 who had mild COVID-19 (a few samples of this study predate the infection). Cell type and time point are not known. The DNA of the CDR3 is TGCGCCAGCAGCTTGGTATCCGTAAACTATGGCTACACCTTC. Translation: CASSLVSVNYGYTF.